This T cell receptor (beta chain) was sequenced for a study of identical twins. This clonotype was picked up a small number of times. Unique molecular identifiers were present on the cDNA, which also gained a universal primer site by template switching. Each CDR3 protein is one row after TCRdb ran MiXCR on the 5' RACE reads. The sample carries roughly 500,000 distinct CDR3 sequences, approximately 22% recorded once. The length of the CDR3 is 16 residues. V was trimmed by 3 bases and J by 3 bases, leaving 14 bases between them. Germline V lookup: CDR1 LGHNA, CDR2 YSLEER. The sample was also linked to a second study, of T cells expressing NK-cell markers. That source notes: Investigators obtained TCR beta repertoires from sorted CD3+CD56+NKG2C+, CD3+CD56+NKG2C- and CD3+CD56-NKG2C+ T cells. The study sequenced eight donors, seven HCMV-seropositive and one seronegative.

This chain uses TRBV4-3 with TRBJ2-2; unclear D gene. The sequenced material came from CD4+ T cells sorted from blood. The clonotype originates from a woman between 18 and 29 years old in good health. CDR3: CASSHIGWRDTGELFF. The CDR3 region has the DNA TGCGCCAGCAGCCACATCGGGTGGAGAGACACCGGGGAGCTGTTTTTT.